Only a few counts were recorded for the clone carrying this T cell receptor (beta chain). The antigen is not known. The V end was cut by 4 bases, the J end by 3 bases, with 15 bases between. Germline V gene sequence: CDR1 DFQATT, CDR2 SNEGSKA (reference sequence). CDR3 length: 15 amino acids. Those patients picked for sequencing had displayed CD8+CD57+ cell expansion on flow cytometry. The template for TCR beta VDJ and CDR3 sequence profiling was genomic DNA. TCRdb ran MiXCR on the reads and lists one entry per CDR3 protein. The table lists just over 450,000 distinct CDR3 sequences, around 30% of them singletons, with less than 0.85% in the top ten. This sample was included in a study of CD8+CD57+ T cells in acquired aplastic anemia. Overall study findings and caveats: Patients were compared with controls for CD8+ Simpson's diversity, and no significant difference emerged.

This clonotype originated in a human donor with aplastic anemia. J is TRBJ2-2 and V is TRBV20-1; D may be TRBD1 or TRBD2 (6 bases each). The specimen was sorted CD4+, CD8+, or CD8+CD57+ T cells (not recorded which) from PBMCs. CDR3 bases: TGCAGTGCTATCTCGGGGGCGCCCCACACCGGGGAGCTGTTTTTT. Amino acid sequence: CSAISGAPHTGELFF.